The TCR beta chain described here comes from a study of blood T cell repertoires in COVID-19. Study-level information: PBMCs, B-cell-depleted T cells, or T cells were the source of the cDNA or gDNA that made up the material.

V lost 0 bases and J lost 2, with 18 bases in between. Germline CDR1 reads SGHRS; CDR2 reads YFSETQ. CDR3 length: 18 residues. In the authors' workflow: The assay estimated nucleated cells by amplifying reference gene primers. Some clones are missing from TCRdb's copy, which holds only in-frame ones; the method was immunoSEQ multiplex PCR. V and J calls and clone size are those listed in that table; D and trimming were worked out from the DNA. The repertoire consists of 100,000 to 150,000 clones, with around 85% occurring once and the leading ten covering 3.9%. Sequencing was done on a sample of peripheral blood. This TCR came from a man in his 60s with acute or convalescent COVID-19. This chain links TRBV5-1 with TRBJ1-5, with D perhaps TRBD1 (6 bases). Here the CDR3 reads CASSLDPGTGLGNQPQHF. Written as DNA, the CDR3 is TGCGCCAGCAGCTTGGACCCCGGAACAGGGCTTGGCAATCAGCCCCAGCATTTT.